This is a list of T cell receptor beta chains from one sample in a study of cytomegalovirus exposure and HLA in healthy donors. TCRdb's table, derived via immunoSEQ multiplex PCR, lists solely in-frame clones and lacks some. The top ten hold about 1.4% of the sample, which has some 120,000 clones, roughly 90% seen once. The sample comprised PBMCs. The receptors derive from a man in his thirties or forties in good health and CMV-seronegative. The CDR3 runs from the conserved cysteine through the conserved F or W. The order of the fields is D gene, clone size, V gene, J gene, CDR3 protein, CDR3 DNA. A D gene is named only where the DNA matches it firmly. Size is stated for part of the rows, as once, few or many counts, or as a class when the clone is expanded.

TRBD1,.,TRBV6-5,TRBJ2-2,CASTGTGSGGELFF,TGTGCCAGCACAGGGACAGGGTCGGGCGGGGAGCTGTTTTTT
TRBD2,once,TRBV5-4,TRBJ2-1,CASSLRTSGGNEQFF,TGTGCCAGCAGCCTCAGGACTAGCGGAGGCAATGAGCAGTTCTTC
.,few,TRBV10-3,TRBJ2-7,CAISETRLATEQYF,TGTGCCATCAGTGAGACGAGACTCGCTACTGAGCAGTACTTC
.,.,TRBV7-2,TRBJ1-1,CASSRTSYTEAFF,TGTGCCAGCAGCCGGACAAGTTACACTGAAGCTTTCTTT
.,.,TRBV27,TRBJ2-7,CASRDRDIIAYEQYF,TGTGCCAGCAGGGACCGGGACATAATCGCCTACGAGCAGTACTTC
TRBD1,once,TRBV18,TRBJ1-1,CASSRQGDMNTEAFF,TGTGCCAGCTCACGTCAGGGGGACATGAACACTGAAGCTTTCTTT
TRBD2,.,TRBV30,TRBJ2-3,CAWSSPGLAGRGADTQYF,TGTGCCTGGAGTTCACCGGGACTAGCGGGGAGGGGTGCAGATACGCAGTATTTT
.,.,TRBV27,TRBJ2-7,CASSLGSQGTYEQYF,TGTGCCAGCAGTTTAGGATCACAGGGCACCTACGAGCAGTACTTC
.,.,TRBV30,TRBJ1-1,CAWTTNTEAFF,TGTGCCTGGACTACCAACACTGAAGCTTTCTTT
.,once,TRBV30,TRBJ1-1,CAWSVQVATEAFF,TGTGCCTGGAGTGTGCAGGTGGCCACTGAAGCTTTCTTT
.,.,TRBV9,TRBJ2-1,CASSVAFVDEQFF,TGTGCCAGCAGCGTAGCTTTTGTCGATGAGCAGTTCTTC
.,.,TRBV5-1,TRBJ2-2,CASSYVRELEGELFF,TGCGCCAGCAGCTACGTCAGGGAATTAGAGGGGGAGCTGTTTTTT
.,.,TRBV6-1,TRBJ1-1,CASSEEEGSANTEAFF,TGTGCCAGCAGTGAAGAGGAGGGGTCGGCGAACACTGAAGCTTTCTTT
.,once,TRBV27,TRBJ2-7,CASNPGFDSYEQYF,TGTGCCAGTAACCCAGGGTTTGACTCCTACGAGCAGTACTTC
.,.,TRBV11-3,TRBJ2-4,CASSSGLRDIQYF,TGTGCCAGCAGCTCCGGACTTAGGGACATTCAGTACTTC
TRBD1,once,TRBV7-9,TRBJ1-1,CASSFLAGGISGTEAFF,TGTGCCAGCAGCTTCTTGGCAGGGGGCATTTCGGGCACTGAAGCTTTCTTT
TRBD1,.,TRBV5-1,TRBJ2-2,CASSTTGPNTGELFF,TGCGCCAGCAGCACGACAGGGCCTAACACCGGGGAGCTGTTTTTT
.,.,TRBV7-3,TRBJ1-1,CASSLGVRGEAFF,TGTGCCAGCAGCTTAGGGGTAAGGGGTGAAGCTTTCTTT
TRBD1,.,TRBV5-4,TRBJ1-2,CASSYRDRGSHGYTF,TGTGCCAGCAGCTACCGGGACAGGGGGAGCCATGGCTACACCTTC
TRBD2,.,TRBV4-1,TRBJ2-1,CASSQDLTGGYNEQFF,TGCGCCAGCAGCCAAGATCTCACGGGAGGATACAATGAGCAGTTCTTC
.,.,TRBV19,TRBJ2-2,CASSIAGGGGELFF,TGTGCCAGTAGTATAGCCGGGGGTGGCGGGGAGCTGTTTTTT
TRBD1,.,TRBV5-4,TRBJ2-7,CASSPGTGSSYEQYF,TGTGCCAGCAGCCCTGGGACAGGGAGCTCCTACGAGCAGTACTTC
TRBD1,.,TRBV29-1,TRBJ2-7,CSVDFGTGVYEQYF,TGCAGCGTTGACTTTGGTACAGGGGTCTACGAGCAGTACTTC
TRBD2,.,TRBV4-1,TRBJ2-1,CASNGQSTSANFDEQFF,TGCGCCAGTAATGGCCAGTCCACTAGCGCCAATTTCGATGAGCAGTTCTTC
.,.,TRBV5-1,TRBJ1-4,CASSFGGVDEKLFF,TGCGCCAGCAGCTTTGGAGGGGTTGATGAAAAACTGTTTTTT
TRBD2,.,TRBV6-6,TRBJ2-3,CASSPTSGPTDTQYF,TGTGCCAGCAGTCCGACTAGCGGGCCTACAGATACGCAGTATTTT
.,.,TRBV7-9,TRBJ1-2,CASSLSSAGDNYGYTF,TGTGCCAGCAGCTTAAGCTCGGCCGGAGATAACTATGGCTACACCTTC
.,few,TRBV6-5,TRBJ1-5,CASRPNRDPGPQHF,TGTGCCAGCAGACCCAACAGGGACCCGGGGCCCCAGCATTTT
.,.,TRBV7-2,TRBJ2-7,CASSLPSYEQYF,TGTGCCAGCAGCTTACCCAGCTACGAGCAGTACTTC
TRBD1,.,TRBV5-1,TRBJ2-7,CASSSGQGSYEQYF,TGCGCCAGCAGCTCGGGACAGGGGTCCTACGAGCAGTACTTC
TRBD2,.,TRBV2,TRBJ2-5,CASSADLAGEEETQYF,TGTGCCAGCAGCGCAGACCTAGCGGGAGAAGAAGAGACCCAGTACTTC
TRBD2,.,TRBV9,TRBJ2-3,CASSPRGGSVGDTQYF,TGTGCCAGCAGCCCCCGCGGCGGGAGTGTCGGCGATACGCAGTATTTT
.,.,TRBV5-4,TRBJ1-1,CASSHRAQNTEAFF,TGTGCCAGCAGCCACAGGGCCCAGAACACTGAAGCTTTCTTT
.,.,TRBV18,TRBJ1-2,CASSDRLYGYTF,TGTGCCAGCTCGGACAGACTCTATGGCTACACCTTC
.,.,TRBV5-6,TRBJ2-2,CASSLDSDYGPPNTGELFF,TGTGCCAGCAGCTTGGACAGCGACTATGGGCCCCCGAACACCGGGGAGCTGTTTTTT